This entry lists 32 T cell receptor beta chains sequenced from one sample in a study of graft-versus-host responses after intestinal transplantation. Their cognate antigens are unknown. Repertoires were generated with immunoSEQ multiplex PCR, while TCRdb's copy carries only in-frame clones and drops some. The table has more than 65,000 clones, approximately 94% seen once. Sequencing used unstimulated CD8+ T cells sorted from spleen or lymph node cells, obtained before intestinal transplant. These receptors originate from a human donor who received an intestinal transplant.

The CDR3 protein is CASREAAGGWEQYF. CDR3 coding DNA: TGTGCCAGTAGGGAGGCGGCAGGGGGCTGGGAGCAGTACTTC. The chain couples TRBV19 to TRBJ2-7; 8 bases line up with TRBD1. The germline gives CDR1 LNHDA, CDR2 SQIVND (reference sequence). V shed 6 bases and J 7 bases; nucleotides not matched to a gene: 11. The CDR3 totals 14 residues.

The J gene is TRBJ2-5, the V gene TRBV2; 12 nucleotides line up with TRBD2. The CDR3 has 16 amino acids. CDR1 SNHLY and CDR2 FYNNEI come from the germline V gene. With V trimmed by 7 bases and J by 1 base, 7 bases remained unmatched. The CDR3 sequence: CASTLTSGRLQETQYF. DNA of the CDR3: TGTGCCAGCACCTTAACTAGCGGGAGGCTCCAAGAGACCCAGTACTTC.

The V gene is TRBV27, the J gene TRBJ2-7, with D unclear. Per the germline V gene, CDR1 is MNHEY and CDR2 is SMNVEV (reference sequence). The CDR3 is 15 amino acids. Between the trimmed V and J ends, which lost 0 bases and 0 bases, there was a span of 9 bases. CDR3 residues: CASSLSGFSSYEQYF. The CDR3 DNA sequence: TGTGCCAGCAGTTTATCCGGGTTTAGCTCCTACGAGCAGTACTTC.

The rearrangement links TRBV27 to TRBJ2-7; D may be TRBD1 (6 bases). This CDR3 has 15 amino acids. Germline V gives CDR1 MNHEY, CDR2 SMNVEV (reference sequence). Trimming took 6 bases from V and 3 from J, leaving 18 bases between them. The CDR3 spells CASSLDSNNNYEQYF. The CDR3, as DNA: TGTGCCAGCAGCCTGGACAGCAATAACAACTACGAGCAGTACTTC.

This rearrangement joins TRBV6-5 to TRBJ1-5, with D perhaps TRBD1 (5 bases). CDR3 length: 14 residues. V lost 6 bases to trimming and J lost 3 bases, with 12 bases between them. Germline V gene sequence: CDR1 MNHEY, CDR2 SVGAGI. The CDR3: CASRNRGFNQPQHF. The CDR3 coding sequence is TGTGCCAGCAGAAATAGGGGTTTCAATCAGCCCCAGCATTTT.

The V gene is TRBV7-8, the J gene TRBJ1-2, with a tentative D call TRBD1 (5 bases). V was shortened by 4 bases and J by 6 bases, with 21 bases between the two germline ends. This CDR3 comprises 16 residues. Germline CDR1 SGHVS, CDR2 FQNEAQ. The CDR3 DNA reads TGTGCCAGCAGCTCTCGACCGGGACGTCGGAAGGATGGCTACACCTTC. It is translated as CASSSRPGRRKDGYTF.

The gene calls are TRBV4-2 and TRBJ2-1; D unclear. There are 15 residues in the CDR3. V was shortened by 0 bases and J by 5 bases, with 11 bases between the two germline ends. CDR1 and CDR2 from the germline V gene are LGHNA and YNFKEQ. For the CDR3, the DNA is TGTGCCAGCAGCCAAGATGTTAAAAGAAACAATGAGCAGTTCTTC. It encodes CASSQDVKRNNEQFF.

The chain's CDR3 is CASSLSVASYNEQFF. The CDR3 DNA reads as TGTGCCAGCAGTTTATCAGTAGCTTCCTACAATGAGCAGTTCTTC. The rearrangement joins TRBV27 to TRBJ2-1, with no clear D. This CDR3 is built from 15 residues. V was pared by 0 bases and J by 1 base, with 7 bases between. From germline, CDR1 is MNHEY and CDR2 SMNVEV (reference sequence).

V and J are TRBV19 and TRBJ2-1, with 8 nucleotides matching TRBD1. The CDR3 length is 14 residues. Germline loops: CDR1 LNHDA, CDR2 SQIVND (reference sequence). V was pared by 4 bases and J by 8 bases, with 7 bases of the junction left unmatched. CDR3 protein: CASSRPDRGDEQFF. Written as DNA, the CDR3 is TGTGCCAGTAGTAGGCCAGACAGGGGCGATGAGCAGTTCTTC.

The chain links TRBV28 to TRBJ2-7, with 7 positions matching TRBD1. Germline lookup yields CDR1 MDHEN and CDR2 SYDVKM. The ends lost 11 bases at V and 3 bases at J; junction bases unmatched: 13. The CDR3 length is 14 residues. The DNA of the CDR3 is TGTGCCTCCTGCCCCGGGACAGATTTCTACGAGCAGTACTTC. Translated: CASCPGTDFYEQYF.

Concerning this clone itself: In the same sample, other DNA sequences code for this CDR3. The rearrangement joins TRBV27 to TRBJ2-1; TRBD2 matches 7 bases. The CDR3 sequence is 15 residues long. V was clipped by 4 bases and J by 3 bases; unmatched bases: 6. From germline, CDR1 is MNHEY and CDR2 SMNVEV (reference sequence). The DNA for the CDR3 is TGTGCCAGCAGTTGGTCTAGCGGTGTCTACAATGAGCAGTTCTTC. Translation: CASSWSSGVYNEQFF.

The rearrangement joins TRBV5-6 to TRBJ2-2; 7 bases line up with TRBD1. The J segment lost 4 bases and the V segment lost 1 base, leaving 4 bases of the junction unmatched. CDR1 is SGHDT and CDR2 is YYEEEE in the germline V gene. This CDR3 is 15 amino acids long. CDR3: CASSLRQGVTGELFF. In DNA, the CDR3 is TGTGCCAGCAGCTTGAGACAGGGAGTCACCGGGGAGCTGTTTTTT.

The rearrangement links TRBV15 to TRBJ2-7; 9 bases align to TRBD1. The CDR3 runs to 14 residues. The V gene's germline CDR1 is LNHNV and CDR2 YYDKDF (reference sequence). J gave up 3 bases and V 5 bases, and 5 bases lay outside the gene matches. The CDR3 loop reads CATSGRQGGYEQYF. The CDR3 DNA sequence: TGTGCCACCAGCGGACGACAGGGGGGCTACGAGCAGTACTTC.

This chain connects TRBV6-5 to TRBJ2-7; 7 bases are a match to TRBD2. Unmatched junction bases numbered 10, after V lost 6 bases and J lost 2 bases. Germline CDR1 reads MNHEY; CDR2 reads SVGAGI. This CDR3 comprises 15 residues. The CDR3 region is CASRYASGYTYEQYF. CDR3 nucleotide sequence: TGTGCCAGCAGGTATGCTAGCGGATATACCTACGAGCAGTACTTC.

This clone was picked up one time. Here the CDR3 reads CASSPPGQPYEQYF. DNA of the CDR3: TGTGCCAGCAGCCCACCGGGACAGCCCTACGAGCAGTACTTC. The rearrangement uses TRBV7-9 and TRBJ2-5; 7 bases line up with TRBD1. The J call may not be correct, given that the DNA end is closer to TRBJ2-7. In germline, CDR1 is SEHNR, CDR2 FQNEAQ (reference sequence). The CDR3 spans 14 residues.

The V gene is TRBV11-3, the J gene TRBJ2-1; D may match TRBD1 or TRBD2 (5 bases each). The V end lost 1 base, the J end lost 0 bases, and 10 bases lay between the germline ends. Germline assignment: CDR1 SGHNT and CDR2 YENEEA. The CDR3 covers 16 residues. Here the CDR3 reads CASSLGGVSSYNEQFF. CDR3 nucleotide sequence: TGTGCCAGCAGCTTAGGAGGGGTGAGCTCCTACAATGAGCAGTTCTTC.

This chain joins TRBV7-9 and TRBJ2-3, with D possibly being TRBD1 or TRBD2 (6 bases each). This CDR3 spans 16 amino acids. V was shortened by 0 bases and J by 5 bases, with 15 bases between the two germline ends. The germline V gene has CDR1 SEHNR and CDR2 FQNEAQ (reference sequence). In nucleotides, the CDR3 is TGTGCCAGCAGCTTAGCTAGGCAGGGGCGGGGAGATACGCAGTATTTT. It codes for CASSLARQGRGDTQYF.

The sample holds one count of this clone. CDR3 sequence: CASSEGGSWGDEQFF. In nucleotides, the CDR3 is TGTGCCAGCAGTGAAGGGGGATCCTGGGGCGATGAGCAGTTCTTC. The chain employs TRBV9 and TRBJ2-1, with a tentative D call TRBD1 (6 bases). Germline-derived CDR1 and CDR2 are SGDLS and YYNGEE. The CDR3 loop spans 15 amino acids. The germline V and J ends were trimmed by 5 bases and 8 bases, with 20 bases remaining between them.

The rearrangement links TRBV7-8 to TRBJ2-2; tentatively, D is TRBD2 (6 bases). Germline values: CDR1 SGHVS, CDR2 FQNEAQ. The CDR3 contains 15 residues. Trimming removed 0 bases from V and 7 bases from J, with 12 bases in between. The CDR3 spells CASSLATSKVGELFF. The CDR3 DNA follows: TGTGCCAGCAGCTTAGCGACTAGTAAGGTCGGGGAGCTGTTTTTT.

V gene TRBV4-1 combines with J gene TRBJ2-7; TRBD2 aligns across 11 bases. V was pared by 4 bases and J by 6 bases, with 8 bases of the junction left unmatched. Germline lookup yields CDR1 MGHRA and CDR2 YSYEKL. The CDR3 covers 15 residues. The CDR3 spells CASSRALAGEGEQYF. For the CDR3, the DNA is TGCGCCAGCAGCCGAGCACTAGCGGGAGAAGGCGAGCAGTACTTC.

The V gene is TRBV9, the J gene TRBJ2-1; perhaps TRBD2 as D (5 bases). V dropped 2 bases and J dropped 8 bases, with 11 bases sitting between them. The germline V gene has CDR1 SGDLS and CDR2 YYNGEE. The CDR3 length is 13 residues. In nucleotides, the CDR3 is TGTGCCAGCAGCGTTGAGGGAGAGGATGAGCAGTTCTTC. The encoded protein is CASSVEGEDEQFF.

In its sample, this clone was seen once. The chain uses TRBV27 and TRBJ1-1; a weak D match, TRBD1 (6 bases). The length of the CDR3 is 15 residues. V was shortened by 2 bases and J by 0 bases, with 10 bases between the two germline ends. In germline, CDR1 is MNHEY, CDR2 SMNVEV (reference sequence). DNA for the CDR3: TGTGCCAGCAGTTTACAGGGGTACATGAACACTGAAGCTTTCTTT. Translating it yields CASSLQGYMNTEAFF.

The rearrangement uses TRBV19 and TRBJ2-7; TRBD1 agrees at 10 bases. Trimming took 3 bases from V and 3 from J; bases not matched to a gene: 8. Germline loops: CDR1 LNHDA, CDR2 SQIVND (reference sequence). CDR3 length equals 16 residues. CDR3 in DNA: TGTGCCAGTAGTATTTTTATCGGGACAGGGGTCTACGAGCAGTACTTC. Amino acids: CASSIFIGTGVYEQYF. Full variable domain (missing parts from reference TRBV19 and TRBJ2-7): DGGITQSPKYLFRKEGQNVTLSCEQNLNHDAMYWYRQDPGQGLRLIYYSQIVNDFQKGDIAEGYSVSREKKESFPLTVTSAQKNPTAFYLCASSIFIGTGVYEQYFGPGTRLTVT.

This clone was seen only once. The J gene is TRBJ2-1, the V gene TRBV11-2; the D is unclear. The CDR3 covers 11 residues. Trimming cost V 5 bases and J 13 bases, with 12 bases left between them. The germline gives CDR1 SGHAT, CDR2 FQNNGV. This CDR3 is CASSPEVVQFF. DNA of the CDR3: TGTGCCAGCAGCCCAGAGGTTGTACAGTTCTTC.

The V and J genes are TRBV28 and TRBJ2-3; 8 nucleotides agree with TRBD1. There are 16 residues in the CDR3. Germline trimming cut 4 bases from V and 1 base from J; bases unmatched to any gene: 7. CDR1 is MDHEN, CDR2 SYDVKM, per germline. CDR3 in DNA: TGTGCCAGCAGTTCAGCCAGGGGGCCCGGCACAGATACGCAGTATTTT. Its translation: CASSSARGPGTDTQYF.

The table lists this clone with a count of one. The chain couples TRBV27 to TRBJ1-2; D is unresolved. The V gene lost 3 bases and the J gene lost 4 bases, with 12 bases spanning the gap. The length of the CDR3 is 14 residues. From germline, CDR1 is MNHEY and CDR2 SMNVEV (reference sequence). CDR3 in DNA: TGTGCCAGCAGTTTCGGAGGGTCAGGCTATGGCTACACCTTC. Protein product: CASSFGGSGYGYTF.

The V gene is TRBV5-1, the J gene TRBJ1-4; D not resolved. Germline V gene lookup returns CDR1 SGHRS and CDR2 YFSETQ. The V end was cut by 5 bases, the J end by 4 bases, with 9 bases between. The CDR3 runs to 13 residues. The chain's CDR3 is CASSRHLNEKLFF. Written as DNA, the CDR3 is TGCGCCAGCAGTCGACACCTTAATGAAAAACTGTTTTTT.

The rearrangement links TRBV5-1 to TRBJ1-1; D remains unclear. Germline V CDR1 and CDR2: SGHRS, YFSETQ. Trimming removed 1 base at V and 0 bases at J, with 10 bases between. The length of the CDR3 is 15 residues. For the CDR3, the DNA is TGCGCCAGCAGCTTGAGCGAAGGGATGAACACTGAAGCTTTCTTT. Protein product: CASSLSEGMNTEAFF.

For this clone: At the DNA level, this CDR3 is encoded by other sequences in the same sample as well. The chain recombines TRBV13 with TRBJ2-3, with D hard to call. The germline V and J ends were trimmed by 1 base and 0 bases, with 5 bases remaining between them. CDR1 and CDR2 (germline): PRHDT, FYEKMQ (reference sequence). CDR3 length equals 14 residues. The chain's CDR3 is CASSLEVSTDTQYF. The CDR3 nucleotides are TGTGCCAGCAGCTTAGAGGTCAGCACAGATACGCAGTATTTT.

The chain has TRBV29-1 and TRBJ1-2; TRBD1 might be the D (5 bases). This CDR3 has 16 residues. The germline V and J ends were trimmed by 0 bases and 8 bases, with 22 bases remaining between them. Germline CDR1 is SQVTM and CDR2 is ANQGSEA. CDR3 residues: CSVEDRGRGPPPGYTF. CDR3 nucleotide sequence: TGCAGCGTTGAAGATCGGGGGAGGGGACCCCCCCCCGGCTACACCTTC.

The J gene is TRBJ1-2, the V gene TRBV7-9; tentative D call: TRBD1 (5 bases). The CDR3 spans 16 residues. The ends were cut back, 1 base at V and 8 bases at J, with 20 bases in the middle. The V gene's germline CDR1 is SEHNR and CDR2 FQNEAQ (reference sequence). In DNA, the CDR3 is TGTGCCAGCAGCTTAGTCCCCCCGACAGAGTTTGAGGGCTACACCTTC. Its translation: CASSLVPPTEFEGYTF.

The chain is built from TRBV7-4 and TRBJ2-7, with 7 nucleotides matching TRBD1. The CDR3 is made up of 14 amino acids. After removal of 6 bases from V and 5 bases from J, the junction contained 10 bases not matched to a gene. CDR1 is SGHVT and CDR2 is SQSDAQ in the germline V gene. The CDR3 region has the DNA TGTGCCAGCAGTCCGGGACAGCCGACTCACGAGCAGTACTTC. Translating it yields CASSPGQPTHEQYF.